The 10 T cell receptor beta chains below were found in one sample sequenced in a study of blood T cell repertoires in COVID-19. The protocol was immunoSEQ multiplex PCR, while the TCRdb copy is restricted to in-frame clones and leaves out a portion. The profile shows around 300,000 clones, 85% of them singletons. The sequenced sample was peripheral blood. The receptors come from a human donor in a cohort sampled during active COVID-19.

In DNA, the CDR3 is TGTGCCAGCAGTACTCGACTTTCCTCCTACGAGCAGTACTTC. It yields the protein CASSTRLSSYEQYF. This chain connects TRBV27 to TRBJ2-7, with D hard to call. The CDR3 spans 14 residues. V lost 5 bases, J lost 0 bases, and 11 bases lay in between. Germline V CDR1 and CDR2: MNHEY, SMNVEV (reference sequence).

The chain couples TRBV7-6 to TRBJ2-1, with D possibly matching TRBD2 (5 bases). CDR1 SGHVS and CDR2 FNYEAQ come from the germline V gene. The ends were cut back, 5 bases at V and 2 bases at J, with 16 bases in the middle. The CDR3 sequence is 16 residues long. Here the CDR3 reads CASSPTGGQAYNEQFF. The CDR3 DNA is TGTGCCAGCAGCCCTACTGGAGGTCAAGCCTACAATGAGCAGTTCTTC.

This clone was seen just once. V gene TRBV28 combines with J gene TRBJ1-5, with D possibly being TRBD1 (6 bases). Trimming stripped 6 bases from V and 5 bases from J, with 17 bases between. The CDR3 runs to 15 residues. The V gene's germline CDR1 is MDHEN and CDR2 SYDVKM. The CDR3 DNA sequence: TGTGCCAGCAGCTCGGGGGGGGGCGAGGATCAGCCCCAGCATTTT. Translating gives CASSSGGGEDQPQHF.

Worth noting for this clone: The sample contains more than one DNA sequence encoding this CDR3. J is TRBJ2-7 and V is TRBV12-3 or TRBV12-4; possible D gene TRBD2, 6 bases. CDR3 length: 13 residues. Trimming pared 1 base from V and 4 bases from J, leaving 8 bases between. CDR3 sequence reads: CASSLVGGYEQYF. The CDR3 DNA reads as TGTGCCAGCAGTTTAGTGGGAGGTTACGAGCAGTACTTC.

The sample holds a few counts of this clone. V usage is TRBV5-1 and J usage is TRBJ2-1, with D tentatively TRBD1 (5 bases). The germline V gene has CDR1 SGHRS and CDR2 YFSETQ. Trimming removed 0 bases from V and 8 bases from J, with 6 bases in between. This CDR3 spans 12 amino acids. The CDR3 sequence: CASSLGGDEQFF. DNA of the CDR3: TGCGCCAGCAGCTTGGGGGGCGATGAGCAGTTCTTC. Complete variable domain (other parts from reference TRBV5-1 and TRBJ2-1): KAGVTQTPRYLIKTRGQQVTLSCSPISGHRSVSWYQQTPGQGLQFLFEYFSETQRNKGNFPGRFSGRQFSNSRSEMNVSTLELGDSALYLCASSLGGDEQFFGPGTRLTVL.

This clone has a count of ten or more. The chain has TRBV3-1 (or the pseudogene TRBV3-2) and TRBJ2-1; D ambiguous. V dropped 1 base and J dropped 9 bases, with 10 bases sitting between them. The CDR3 is made up of 13 amino acids. Germline CDR1 LGHDT, CDR2 YNNKEL (reference sequence). The CDR3 DNA sequence: TGTGCCAGCAGCCAAGGCGCTAGTACTGAGCAGTTCTTC. Its translation is CASSQGASTEQFF.

V usage is TRBV28 and J usage is TRBJ2-7, with 9 bases matching TRBD1. There are 16 residues in the CDR3. The V gene end was trimmed by 6 bases and the J gene end by 4 bases; junction bases not matched to a gene: 13. In germline, CDR1 is MDHEN, CDR2 SYDVKM. CDR3 sequence (DNA): TGTGCCAGCAGGGGACAGGGCCAACTTGGGGGGTACGAGCAGTACTTC. Residues: CASRGQGQLGGYEQYF.

This clone was detected once. The chain employs TRBV9 and TRBJ2-1; 12 bases fit TRBD2. The germline gives CDR1 SGDLS, CDR2 YYNGEE. This CDR3 has 15 residues. The ends lost 5 bases at V and 4 bases at J; junction bases unmatched: 4. This CDR3 is CASSSTSGRYNEQFF. CDR3 coding DNA: TGTGCCAGCAGTTCCACTAGCGGGAGGTACAATGAGCAGTTCTTC.

This clone has only a few counts. This chain links TRBV6-5 with TRBJ1-5, with TRBD1 matching 8 bases. This CDR3 spans 15 amino acids. Unmatched junction bases numbered 8, after V lost 6 bases and J lost 4 bases. Germline CDR1 reads MNHEY; CDR2 reads SVGAGI. CDR3 loop: CASRKGRQGNQPQHF. Written as DNA, the CDR3 is TGTGCCAGCAGGAAAGGACGACAGGGGAATCAGCCCCAGCATTTT.

The chain uses TRBV6-5 and TRBJ1-5; tentative D call: TRBD1 (6 bases). The CDR3 covers 14 residues. CDR1 is MNHEY and CDR2 is SVGAGI in the germline V gene. Between the trimmed V and J ends, which lost 9 bases and 8 bases, there was a span of 20 bases. The CDR3, as DNA: TGTGCCAGTGAAACAGGGAATATCGGGGAGCCCCAGCATTTT. Protein product: CASETGNIGEPQHF.